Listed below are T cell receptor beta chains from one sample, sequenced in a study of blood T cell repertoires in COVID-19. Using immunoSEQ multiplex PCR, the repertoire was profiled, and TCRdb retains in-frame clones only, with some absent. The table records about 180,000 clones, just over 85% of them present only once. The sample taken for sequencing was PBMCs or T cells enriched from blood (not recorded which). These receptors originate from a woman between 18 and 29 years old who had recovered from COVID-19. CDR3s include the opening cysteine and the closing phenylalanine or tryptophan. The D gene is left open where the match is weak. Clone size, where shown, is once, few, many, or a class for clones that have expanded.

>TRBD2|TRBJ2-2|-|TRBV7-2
TGTGCCAGCAGCCCCACTAGCGGGAGCGGGGCCGGGGAGCTGTTTTTT
CASSPTSGSGAGELFF
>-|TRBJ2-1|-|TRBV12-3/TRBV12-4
TGTGCCAGCAGTTTTGGGCGATACAATGAGCAGTTCTTC
CASSFGRYNEQFF
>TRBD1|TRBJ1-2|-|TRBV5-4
TGTGCCAGCAGCTTACAGGGGGATGGCTACACCTTC
CASSLQGDGYTF
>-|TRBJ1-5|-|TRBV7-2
TGTGCCAGCAGTCGGAGCCAGGGGCATCAGCCCCAGCATTTT
CASSRSQGHQPQHF
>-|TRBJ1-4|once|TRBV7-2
TGTGCCAGCAGCCCCTCTAGGTCGACAGCCAGGGGCGGACTGTTTTTT
CASSPSRSTARGGLFF
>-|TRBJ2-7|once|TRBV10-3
TGTGCCATCAGTCCCCGGGGGGACACTTCCTACGAGCAGTACTTC
CAISPRGDTSYEQYF
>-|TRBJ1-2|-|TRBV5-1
TGCGCCAGCAGCCCGCAGACGCAAGGACAGTTCTACACCTTC
CASSPQTQGQFYTF
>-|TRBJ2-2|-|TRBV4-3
TGCGCCAGCAGCCAAGTTAGTGGGGGGACGACGGACACCGGGGAGCTGTTTTTT
CASSQVSGGTTDTGELFF
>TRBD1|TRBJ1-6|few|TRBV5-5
TGTGCCAGCAGCTTGCAGGGGGTCGCGCCCAATAATTCACCCCTCCACTTT
CASSLQGVAPNNSPLHF
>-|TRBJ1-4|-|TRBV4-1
TGCGCCAGCAGCCAAGAAGATGACTATATTTTGGAAAAACTGTTTTTT
CASSQEDDYILEKLFF
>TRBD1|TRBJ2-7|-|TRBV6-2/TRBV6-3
TGTGCCAGCAGTTCAACCCGGGACAGCTTCTCCTACGAGCAGTACTTC
CASSSTRDSFSYEQYF
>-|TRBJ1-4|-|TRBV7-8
TGTGCCAGCAGTCCGGAGTTGGGTCGGAGCAGGGGTAGAGAAAAACTGTTTTTT
CASSPELGRSRGREKLFF
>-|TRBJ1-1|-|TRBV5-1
TGCGCCAGCAGCTCAAACCAGGGGTCGACCACTGAAGCTTTCTTT
CASSSNQGSTTEAFF
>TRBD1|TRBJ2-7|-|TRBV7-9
TGTGCCAGCAGCTCCCTGGACAGGGGACTTTCCCACGAGCAGTACTTC
CASSSLDRGLSHEQYF
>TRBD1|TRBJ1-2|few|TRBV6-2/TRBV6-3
TGTGCCAGCAGTTACTCCGGGGACAGGCCGTTAACTAACTATGGCTACACCTTC
CASSYSGDRPLTNYGYTF
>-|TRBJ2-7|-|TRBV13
TGTGCCAGCAGCTTTGGGGCCGAGCAGTACTTC
CASSFGAEQYF
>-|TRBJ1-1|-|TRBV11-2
TGTGCCAGCAGCTTACAGTCTCCCAACACTGAAGCTTTCTTT
CASSLQSPNTEAFF
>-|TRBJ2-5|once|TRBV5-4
TGTGCCAGCAGCCCCCGTGACCAAGAGACCCAGTACTTC
CASSPRDQETQYF
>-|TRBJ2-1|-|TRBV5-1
TGCGCCAGCAGCTACCCAGGGGCTCCTAACAATGAGCAGTTCTTC
CASSYPGAPNNEQFF
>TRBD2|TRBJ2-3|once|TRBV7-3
TGTGCCAGCAGCCTTTCGACTAGCGGGACATCAGATACGCAGTATTTT
CASSLSTSGTSDTQYF
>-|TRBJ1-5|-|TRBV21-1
TGTGCCAGCAGCACCCAGGGGTCCAAGCCCCAGCATTTT
CASSTQGSKPQHF
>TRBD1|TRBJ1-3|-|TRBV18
TGTGCCAGCTCAGACAGGGTATCTGGAAACACCATATATTTT
CASSDRVSGNTIYF
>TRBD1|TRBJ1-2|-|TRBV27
TGTGCCAGCAGTTCTTATGGACAGGGGAAAGGAAACTATGGCTACACCTTC
CASSSYGQGKGNYGYTF
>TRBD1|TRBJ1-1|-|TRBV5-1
TGCGCCAGCAGCCTGCTAGGGACAGGGCTCCTCACTGAAGCTTTCTTT
CASSLLGTGLLTEAFF
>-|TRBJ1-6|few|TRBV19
TGTGCCAGTAGGAGGGGACTGCCGTATAATTCACCCCTCCACTTT
CASRRGLPYNSPLHF
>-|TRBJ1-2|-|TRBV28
TGTGCCAGCAGTTTATGGGGCAGGGACTATGGCTACACCTTC
CASSLWGRDYGYTF
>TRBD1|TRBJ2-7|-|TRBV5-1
TGCGCCAGCAGCTTGTCCCCGAAGGGGGCCTGGAGCTCCTACGAGCAGTACTTC
CASSLSPKGAWSSYEQYF
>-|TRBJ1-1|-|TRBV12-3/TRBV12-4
TGTGCCAGCACCTTTAGTAGTACAGGTGAAGCTTTCTTT
CASTFSSTGEAFF
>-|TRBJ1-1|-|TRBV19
TGTGCCAGTACCTACAGGGTCTCGCCGGACACTGAAGCTTTCTTT
CASTYRVSPDTEAFF
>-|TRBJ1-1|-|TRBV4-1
TGCGCCAGCAGCCAAGAAGCCAAAGCTGAAGCTTTCTTT
CASSQEAKAEAFF
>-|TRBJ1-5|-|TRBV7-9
TGTGCCAGCAGCTTAGCGGGCCAGCCCCAGCATTTT
CASSLAGQPQHF
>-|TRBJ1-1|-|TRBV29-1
TGCAGCGTTACTCATGGAGGGGAAGCTTTCTTT
CSVTHGGEAFF
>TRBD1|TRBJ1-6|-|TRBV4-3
TGCGCCAGCAGCCGGGGCGGGACAGCTGATTCACCCCTCCACTTT
CASSRGGTADSPLHF
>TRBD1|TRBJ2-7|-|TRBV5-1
TGCGCCAGCAGCACCCAGGGGGCGCAGGGCTACGAGCAGTACTTC
CASSTQGAQGYEQYF
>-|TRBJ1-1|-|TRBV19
TGTGCCAGTAGTATTACAGGATTCATGAACACTGAAGCTTTCTTT
CASSITGFMNTEAFF
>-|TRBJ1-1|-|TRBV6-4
TGTGCCAGCAGTGACTCGGGTAAGGGGGACACTGAAGCTTTCTTT
CASSDSGKGDTEAFF
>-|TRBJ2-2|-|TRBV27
TGTGCCAGCAGGGAGACTACGGGTGGGGAGCTGTTTTTT
CASRETTGGELFF